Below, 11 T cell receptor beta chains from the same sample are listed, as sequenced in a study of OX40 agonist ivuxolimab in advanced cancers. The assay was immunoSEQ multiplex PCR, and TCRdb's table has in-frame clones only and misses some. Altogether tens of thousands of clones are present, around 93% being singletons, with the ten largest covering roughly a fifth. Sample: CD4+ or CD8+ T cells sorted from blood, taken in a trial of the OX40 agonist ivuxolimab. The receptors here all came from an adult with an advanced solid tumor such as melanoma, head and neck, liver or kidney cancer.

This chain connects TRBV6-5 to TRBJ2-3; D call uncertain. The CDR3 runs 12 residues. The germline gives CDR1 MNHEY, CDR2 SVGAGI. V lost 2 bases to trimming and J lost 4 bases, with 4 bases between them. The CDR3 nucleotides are TGTGCCAGCAGTTACCCTCCAGATACGCAGTATTTT. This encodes CASSYPPDTQYF.

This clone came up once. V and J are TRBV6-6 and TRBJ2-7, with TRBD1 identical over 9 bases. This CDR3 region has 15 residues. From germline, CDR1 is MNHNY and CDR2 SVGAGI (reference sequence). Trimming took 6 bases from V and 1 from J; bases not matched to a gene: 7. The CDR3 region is CASSPTGTGSYEQYF. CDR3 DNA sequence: TGTGCCAGCAGCCCTACCGGGACAGGGTCCTACGAGCAGTACTTC.

The CDR3 DNA reads as TGTGCCAGCAGCGCGGGAGGTCACTACGAGCAGTACTTC. Encoded protein: CASSAGGHYEQYF. The gene calls are TRBV9 and TRBJ2-7; TRBD2 matches 7 bases. The CDR3 is made up of 13 amino acids. The ends lost 3 bases at V and 3 bases at J; junction bases unmatched: 3. Germline V gene data show CDR1 as SGDLS and CDR2 as YYNGEE.

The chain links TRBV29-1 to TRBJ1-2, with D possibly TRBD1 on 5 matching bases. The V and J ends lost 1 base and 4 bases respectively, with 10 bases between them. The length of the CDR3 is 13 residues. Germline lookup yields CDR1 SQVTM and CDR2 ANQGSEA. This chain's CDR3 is CSVEVRGGYGYTF. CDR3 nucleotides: TGCAGCGTTGAAGTGAGGGGTGGCTATGGCTACACCTTC.

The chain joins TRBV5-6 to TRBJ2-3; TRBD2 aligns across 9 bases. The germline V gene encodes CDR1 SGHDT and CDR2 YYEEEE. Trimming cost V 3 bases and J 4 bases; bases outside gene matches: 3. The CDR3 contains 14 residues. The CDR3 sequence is CASSWGTSSDTQYF. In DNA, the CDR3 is TGTGCCAGCAGCTGGGGGACTAGCTCAGATACGCAGTATTTT.

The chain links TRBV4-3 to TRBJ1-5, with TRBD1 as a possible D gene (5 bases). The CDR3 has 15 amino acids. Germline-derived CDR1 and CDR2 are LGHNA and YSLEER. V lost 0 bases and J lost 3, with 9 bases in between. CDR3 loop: CASSQDSGTNQPQHF. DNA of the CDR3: TGCGCCAGCAGCCAAGATTCTGGGACCAATCAGCCCCAGCATTTT.

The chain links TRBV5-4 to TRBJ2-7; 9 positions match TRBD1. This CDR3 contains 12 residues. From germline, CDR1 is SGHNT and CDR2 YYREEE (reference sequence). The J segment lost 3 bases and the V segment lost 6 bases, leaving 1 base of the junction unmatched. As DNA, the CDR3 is TGTGCCAGCAAGGGACAGGGCTACGAGCAGTACTTC. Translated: CASKGQGYEQYF. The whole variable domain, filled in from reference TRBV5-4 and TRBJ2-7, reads ETGVTQSPTHLIKTRGQQVTLRCSSQSGHNTVSWYQQALGQGPQFIFQYYREEENGRGNFPPRFSGLQFPNYSSELNVNALELDDSALYLCASKGQGYEQYFGPGTRLTVT.

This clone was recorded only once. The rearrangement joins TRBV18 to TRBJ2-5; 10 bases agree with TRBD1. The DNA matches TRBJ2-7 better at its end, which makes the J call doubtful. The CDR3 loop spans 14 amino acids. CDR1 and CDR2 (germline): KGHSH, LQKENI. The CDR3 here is CASSFLDRGNEQYF. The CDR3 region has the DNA TGTGCCAGCTCATTTTTGGACAGGGGGAACGAGCAGTACTTC.

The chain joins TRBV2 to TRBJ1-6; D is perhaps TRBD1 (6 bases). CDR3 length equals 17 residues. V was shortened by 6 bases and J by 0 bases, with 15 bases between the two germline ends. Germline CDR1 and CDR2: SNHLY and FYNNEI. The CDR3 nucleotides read TGTGCCAGCAGCGCCACAGGGTTGAGCTCCTATAATTCACCCCTCCACTTT. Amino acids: CASSATGLSSYNSPLHF.

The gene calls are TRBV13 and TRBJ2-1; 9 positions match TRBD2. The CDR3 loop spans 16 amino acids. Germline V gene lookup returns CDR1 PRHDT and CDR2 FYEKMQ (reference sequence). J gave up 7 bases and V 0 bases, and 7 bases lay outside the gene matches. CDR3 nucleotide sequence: TGTGCCAGCAGCTTAGGCTGGCGGGAGGGCCGGAATGAGCAGTTCTTC. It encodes CASSLGWREGRNEQFF.

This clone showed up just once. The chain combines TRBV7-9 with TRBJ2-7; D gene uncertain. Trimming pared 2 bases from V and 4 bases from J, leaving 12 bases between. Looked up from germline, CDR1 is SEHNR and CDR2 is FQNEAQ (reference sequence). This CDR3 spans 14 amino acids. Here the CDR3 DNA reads TGTGCCAGCAGCTTATCTGAGAGCAATTACGAGCAGTACTTC. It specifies CASSLSESNYEQYF.